Described below is a single T cell receptor beta chain sequence and its context. The target antigen is unknown. TCRdb re-derived calls from the RACE reads in MiXCR, one entry per CDR3 protein. The sample lists 97,000 or so distinct CDR3 sequences; 25% to 30% were seen once. Time point given: patch test 3, about 24 weeks after DPC sensitization. The sample's treatment: therapeutic diphenylcyclopropenone sensitization with weekly scalp DPC. This record belongs to a study of human T cells and chemical hapten exposure. Study-level findings and limits: A positive correlation with patch test score was shown by PT1 expanded TCR counts.

The ends were cut back, 2 bases at V and 0 bases at J, with 8 bases in the middle. Germline CDR1 SGDLS, CDR2 YYNGEE. This CDR3 is 15 amino acids long. The sequencing here drew on whole blood, taken in connection with sensitization to the hapten diphenylcyclopropenone (DPC). The sequence derives from a man in his forties or fifties with alopecia areata. Some clones in this sample may be carry-over from other donors' samples. The chain combines TRBV9 with TRBJ2-2; weak D call: TRBD2 (5 bases). In nucleotides, the CDR3 is TGTGCCAGCAGCGTTGGAGCGGCGAACACCGGGGAGCTGTTTTTT. The encoded protein is CASSVGAANTGELFF. Drawing the rest from reference TRBV9 and TRBJ2-2, the complete variable domain is DSGVTQTPKHLITATGQRVTLRCSPRSGDLSVYWYQQSLDQGLQFLIQYYNGEERAKGNILERFSAQQFPDLHSELNLSSLELGDSALYFCASSVGAANTGELFFGEGSRLTVL.